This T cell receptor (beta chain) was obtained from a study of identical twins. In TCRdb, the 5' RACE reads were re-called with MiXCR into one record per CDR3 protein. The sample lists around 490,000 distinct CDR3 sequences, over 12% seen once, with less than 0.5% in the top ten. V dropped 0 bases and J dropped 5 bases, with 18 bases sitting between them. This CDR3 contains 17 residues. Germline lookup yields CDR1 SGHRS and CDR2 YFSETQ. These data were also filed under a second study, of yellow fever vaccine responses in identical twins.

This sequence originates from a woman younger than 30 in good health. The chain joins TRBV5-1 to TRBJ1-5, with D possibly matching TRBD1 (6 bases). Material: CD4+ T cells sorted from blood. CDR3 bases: TGCGCCAGCAGCTTGGACGGGGGGCCCAGTGATGATCAGCCCCAGCATTTT. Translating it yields CASSLDGGPSDDQPQHF.